The entry below gives a single T cell receptor beta chain sequence along with its context. Profiled with immunoSEQ multiplex PCR; TCRdb holds only in-frame clones, not every one. The top ten clones hold 15% to 18% of a sample with approximately 270,000 clones, roughly 84% of them seen once. This record comes from a study of blood T cell repertoires in COVID-19. From germline, CDR1 is SGDLS and CDR2 YYNGEE. The CDR3 is 17 amino acids. The V segment lost 0 bases and the J segment 7 bases; nucleotides outside the gene matches: 8. The sequence was obtained from a person aged 70 to 79 with COVID-19, enrolled during active disease. The sample taken for sequencing was peripheral blood. The chain combines TRBV9 with TRBJ2-1; 12 bases fit TRBD2. CDR3 region: CASSVARASGRGNEQFF. The DNA of the CDR3 is TGTGCCAGCAGCGTAGCTCGGGCTAGCGGGAGGGGAAATGAGCAGTTCTTC. Complete variable domain (other parts from reference TRBV9 and TRBJ2-1): DSGVTQTPKHLITATGQRVTLRCSPRSGDLSVYWYQQSLDQGLQFLIQYYNGEERAKGNILERFSAQQFPDLHSELNLSSLELGDSALYFCASSVARASGRGNEQFFGPGTRLTVL.